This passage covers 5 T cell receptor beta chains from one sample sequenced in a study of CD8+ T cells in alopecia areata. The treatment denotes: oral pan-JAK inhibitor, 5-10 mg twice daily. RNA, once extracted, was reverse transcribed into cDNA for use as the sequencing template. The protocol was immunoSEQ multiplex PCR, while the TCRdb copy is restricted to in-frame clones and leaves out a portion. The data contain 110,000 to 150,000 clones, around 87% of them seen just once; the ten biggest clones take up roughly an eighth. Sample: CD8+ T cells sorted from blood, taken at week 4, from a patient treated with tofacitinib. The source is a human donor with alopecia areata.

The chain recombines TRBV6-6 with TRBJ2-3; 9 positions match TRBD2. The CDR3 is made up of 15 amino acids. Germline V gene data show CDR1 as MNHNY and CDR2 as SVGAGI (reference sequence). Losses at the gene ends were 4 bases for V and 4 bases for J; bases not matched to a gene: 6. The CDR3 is CASSSGGGAPDTQYF. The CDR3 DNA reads TGTGCCAGCAGTTCGGGCGGGGGGGCCCCAGATACGCAGTATTTT.

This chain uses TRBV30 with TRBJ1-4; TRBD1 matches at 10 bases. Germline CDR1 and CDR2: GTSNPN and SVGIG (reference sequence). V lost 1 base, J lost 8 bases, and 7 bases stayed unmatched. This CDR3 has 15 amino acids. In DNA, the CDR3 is TGTGCCTGGAGTGGGACAGGGGGTCTTCGGGAAAAACTGTTTTTT. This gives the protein CAWSGTGGLREKLFF.

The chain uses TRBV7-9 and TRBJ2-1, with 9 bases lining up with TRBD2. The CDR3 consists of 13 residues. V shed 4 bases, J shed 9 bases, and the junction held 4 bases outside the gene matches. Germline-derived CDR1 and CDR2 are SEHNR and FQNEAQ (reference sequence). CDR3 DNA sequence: TGTGCCAGCAGCTCTAGCGGGGTCCTTGAGCAGTTCTTC. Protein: CASSSSGVLEQFF.

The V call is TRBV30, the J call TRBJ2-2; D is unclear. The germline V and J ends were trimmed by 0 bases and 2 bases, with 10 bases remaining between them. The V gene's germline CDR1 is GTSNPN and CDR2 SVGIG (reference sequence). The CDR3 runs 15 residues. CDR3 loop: CAWSVVELNTGELFF. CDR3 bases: TGTGCCTGGAGTGTAGTTGAGCTAAACACCGGGGAGCTGTTTTTT.

The CDR3 region has the DNA TGTGCCAGCAGCCTGGGAAGGTGGAAAGAAAAACTGTTTTTT. It codes for CASSLGRWKEKLFF. This rearrangement joins TRBV14 to TRBJ1-4, with D hard to call. Trimming took off 4 bases at V and 8 bases at J, with 14 bases between the two ends. CDR3 length: 14 amino acids. Germline V gene sequence: CDR1 SGHDN, CDR2 FVKESK.